A selection of T cell receptor beta chains follows, all from one sample in a study of regulatory dendritic cells for organ transplantation. Clones were read by immunoSEQ multiplex PCR, and TCRdb kept only the in-frame ones, dropping some. Here the sample spans fewer than 25,000 clones, about 70% being singletons. Sequencing input: memory CD4+ T cells from blood. The receptor source for this set is a human donor in good health. Each CDR3 is given with its conserved first and last residue. The D gene is left open where the match is weak. For some rows the clone size is stated as once, few or many, or as a class when expanded; others skip it.

CDR3aa	CDR3nt	d_gene	abundance	j_gene	v_gene
CASSPFEGAVDEKLFF	TGTGCCAGCTCACCATTCGAGGGGGCGGTGGATGAAAAACTGTTTTTT	TRBD1	once	TRBJ1-4	TRBV18
CASSDPGQYQETQYF	TGTGCCAGCAGTGACCCGGGACAGTACCAAGAGACCCAGTACTTC	TRBD1	NA	TRBJ2-5	TRBV25-1
CSVMEETQYF	TGCAGCGTAATGGAGGAGACCCAGTACTTC	NA	NA	TRBJ2-5	TRBV29-1
CASSLEGTPYNEQFF	TGTGCCAGCAGCTTAGAGGGGACACCGTACAATGAGCAGTTCTTC	NA	NA	TRBJ2-1	TRBV11-2
CASSIRTGSGYTNQPQHF	TGTGCCAGCAGCATCCGGACAGGGAGTGGGTATACCAATCAGCCCCAGCATTTT	TRBD1	NA	TRBJ1-5	TRBV7-2
CASSQDRNTEAFF	TGTGCCAGCTCACAGGACAGGAACACTGAAGCTTTCTTT	NA	NA	TRBJ1-1	TRBV18
CASSLFYQRGGMETQYF	TGTGCCAGCAGCTTGTTTTACCAGCGGGGGGGCATGGAGACCCAGTACTTC	TRBD2	once	TRBJ2-5	TRBV5-8
CASSGGDGGALDEQFF	TGCGCCAGCAGCGGGGGCGACGGGGGGGCCCTTGATGAGCAGTTCTTC	TRBD2	few	TRBJ2-1	TRBV5-1
CASARGGEKLFF	TGTGCCAGCGCTCGGGGGGGAGAAAAACTGTTTTTT	NA	once	TRBJ1-4	TRBV5-8
CASSVGHLNTEAFF	TGTGCCAGCAGCGTAGGACATTTGAACACTGAAGCTTTCTTT	NA	NA	TRBJ1-1	TRBV9
CASSGTVDQPQHF	TGTGCCAGCAGCGGGACAGTAGATCAGCCCCAGCATTTT	TRBD1	few	TRBJ1-5	TRBV7-2
CASLTKREMNTEAFF	TGTGCCAGTTTAACTAAGAGGGAGATGAACACTGAAGCTTTCTTT	NA	NA	TRBJ1-1	TRBV19
CASKIRDRGLMDTEAFF	TGTGCCAGTAAAATTCGGGACAGGGGGTTGATGGACACTGAAGCTTTCTTT	TRBD1	NA	TRBJ1-1	TRBV19
CAISLDRVYGYTF	TGTGCCATCAGTCTCGACAGAGTTTATGGCTACACCTTC	NA	NA	TRBJ1-2	TRBV10-3
CASSPRNPFGGATDTQYF	TGTGCCAGCAGCCCGAGAAACCCTTTCGGGGGGGCAACAGATACGCAGTATTTT	TRBD2	NA	TRBJ2-3	TRBV7-8
CASSLVGQNSGNTIYF	TGTGCCAGCAGCTTAGTGGGACAAAACTCTGGAAACACCATATATTTT	NA	NA	TRBJ1-3	TRBV7-2
CASSLMRASSAGELFF	TGTGCCAGCAGCTTAATGAGGGCTAGCAGCGCCGGGGAGCTGTTTTTT	NA	NA	TRBJ2-2	TRBV7-3
CASSPRVRGSTDTQYF	TGTGCCAGCAGCCCAAGAGTACGGGGGAGCACAGATACGCAGTATTTT	NA	NA	TRBJ2-3	TRBV4-2
CASSQDTGGEAFF	TGCGCCAGCAGCCAAGATACAGGGGGGGAAGCTTTCTTT	TRBD1	NA	TRBJ1-1	TRBV4-3
CASNLLAGVHRGAVF	TGTGCCAGCAACCTACTAGCGGGGGTGCACCGGGGAGCTGTTTTT	TRBD2	NA	TRBJ2-2	TRBV5-6